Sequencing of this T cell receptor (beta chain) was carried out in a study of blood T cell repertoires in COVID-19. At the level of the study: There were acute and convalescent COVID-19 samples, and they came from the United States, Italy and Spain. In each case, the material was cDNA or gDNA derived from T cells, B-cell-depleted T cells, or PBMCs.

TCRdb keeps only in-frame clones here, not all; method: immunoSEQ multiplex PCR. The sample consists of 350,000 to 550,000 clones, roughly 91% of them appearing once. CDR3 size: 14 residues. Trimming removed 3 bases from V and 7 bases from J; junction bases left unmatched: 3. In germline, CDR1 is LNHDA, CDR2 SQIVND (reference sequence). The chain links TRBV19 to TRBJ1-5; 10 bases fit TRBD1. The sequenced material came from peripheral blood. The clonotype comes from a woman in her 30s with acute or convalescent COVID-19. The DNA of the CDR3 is TGTGCCAGTAGTATGGGACAGGGGACCCAGCCCCAGCATTTT. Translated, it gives CASSMGQGTQPQHF.